The sequence of this T cell receptor (beta chain) was determined in a study of blood T cells in healthy people across ages. Comments on this clonotype: An end of the junction differs from the germline gene, which may be a read error.

The CDR3 runs 15 residues. From germline, CDR1 is SGHRS and CDR2 YFSETQ. Together with a sample-barcoded 5' primer, a J-beta primer mix was included in a second PCR lasting roughly 7 to 11 cycles. Each CDR3 protein is one row after TCRdb ran MiXCR on the 5' RACE reads. The repertoire has more than 800,000 distinct CDR3 sequences, under 35% of them found once; the top ten carry 17%. The receptor was isolated from a woman older than 75 in good health. Material: blood. V usage is TRBV5-1 and J usage is TRBJ2-5; 7 bases match TRBD1. The CDR3 DNA sequence: TGCGCCAGCAGCTTACGTACAGGGGTCCCAGAGACCCGGTACTTC. Translated, it gives CASSLRTGVPETRYF.